This entry features one T cell receptor (beta chain) sequence. The antigen this receptor binds is unknown. No qualities accompany the bases; no much larger clone lies one base away. This record comes from a study (dated by TCRdb to 2016 to 2018). The CDR3, cysteine through phenylalanine, is 16 amino acids long. The CDR3 DNA has 48 bases and is translated from base 1. V and J are trimmed by 2 bases and 0 bases, and the gene matches miss 4 bases of the junction. CDR1 and CDR2, per the germline V gene, are MNHEY and SVGEGT. Libraries came from RT-PCR. The instrument was an Illumina MiSeq. Through fastp at Q25 and MiXCR, TCRdb rebuilt clones from the public reads, retaining in-frame beta chains. For every CDR3 protein sequence, its rows merge into one entry that carries the most common genes and DNA. The table for this sample lists about 680,000 distinct CDR3 sequences; 14% of them were counted only once. 3.6% of the sample belongs to the ten largest clones.

In this chain, TRBV6-2 or TRBV6-3 is recombined with TRBJ1-5, and 7 junction bases match TRBD1. The receptor was isolated from a female donor in good health, serving as a healthy control. The sample comprised memory CD4+ T cells from blood. The CDR3 protein: CASSYPQGGSNQPQHF. The DNA sequence follows: TGTGCCAGCAGTTACCCCCAGGGGGGTAGCAATCAGCCCCAGCATTTT.